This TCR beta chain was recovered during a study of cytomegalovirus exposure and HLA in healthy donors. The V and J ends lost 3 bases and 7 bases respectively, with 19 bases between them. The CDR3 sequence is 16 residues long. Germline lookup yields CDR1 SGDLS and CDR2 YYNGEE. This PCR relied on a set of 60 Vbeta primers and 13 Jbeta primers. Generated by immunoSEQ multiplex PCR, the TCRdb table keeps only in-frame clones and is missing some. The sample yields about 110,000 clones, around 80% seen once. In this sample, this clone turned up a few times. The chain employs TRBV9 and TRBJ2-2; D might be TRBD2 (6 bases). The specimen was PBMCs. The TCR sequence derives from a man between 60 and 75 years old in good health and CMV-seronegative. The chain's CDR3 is CASSARDSHSIGELFF. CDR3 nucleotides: TGTGCCAGCAGCGCCCGGGACTCCCATAGCATCGGGGAGCTGTTTTTT.